One and the same sample provided the 2 T cell receptor beta chains below, sequenced in a study of regulatory T cells in long-lasting Graves disease. Arm-PCR with iRepertoire HTBI primers amplified the CDR3 regions for these TCR beta libraries. TCRdb called the multiplex PCR reads again in MiXCR, with one record for every CDR3 protein. Counted here are approximately 470,000 distinct CDR3 sequences, around 21% occurring once; the ten biggest clones make up about 7.8%. Time point here: persistent/refractory GD, antithyroid drugs over 5 years with positive TRAb. The TCR library was made from RNA that had been extracted from PBMCs in TRIzol. Sequenced here: peripheral blood mononuclear cells (PBMCs), sampled when the disease was refractory, from a patient treated with antithyroid drugs. These receptors were taken from a female donor with Graves disease.

This clonotype showed up many times. This chain joins TRBV28 and TRBJ1-2, with no clear D. The length of the CDR3 is 13 residues. Germline V gives CDR1 MDHEN, CDR2 SYDVKM. The V and J ends lost 3 bases and 3 bases respectively, with 8 bases between them. CDR3 in DNA: TGTGCCAGCAGTTTTTATATGGACTATGGCTACACCTTC. Translation gives CASSFYMDYGYTF.

This clonotype was seen a few times. The rearrangement links TRBV27 to TRBJ1-6; D possibly corresponds to TRBD1 (5 bases). The CDR3 totals 13 residues. The V gene's germline CDR1 is MNHEY and CDR2 SMNVEV (reference sequence). Trimming cost V 6 bases and J 9 bases, with 12 bases left between them. The CDR3 region is CASRLGGGSPLHF. In DNA, the CDR3 is TGTGCCAGCAGGCTGGGGGGGGGTTCACCCCTCCACTTT.